The source of this T cell receptor beta chain is a study of chemoradiotherapy in HPV16-positive cancers. Findings and limits, study-wide: Better recurrence-free survival went with HPV-responsive T-cell expansion in HPV16-positive patients. During treatment, candidate HPV-specific clones and E7-related motifs expanded in tumor. Functional assays defining HPV-specific T cells used only a couple of HPV16-positive patients.

CDR1 SGHVS and CDR2 FQNEAQ come from the germline V gene. The CDR3 sequence is 18 residues long. The V and J ends lost 3 bases and 6 bases, in that order; junction bases with no gene match: 7. On this clone: Its antigen is undetermined.

Repertoires were sampled repeatedly during chemoradiotherapy. The method was immunoSEQ multiplex PCR; TCRdb's version includes in-frame clones alone and lacks a portion of them. The sample records 12,000 or so clones, over 75% being singletons. The sample was gathered from a patient who underwent chemoradiotherapy. The TCR sequence derives from a human donor with HPV-associated anogenital cancer. The chain uses TRBV7-8 and TRBJ2-2, with TRBD2 matching 16 bases. The CDR3 spells CASSFPGTSGGVSGELFF. DNA for the CDR3: TGTGCCAGCAGCTTCCCCGGGACTAGCGGGGGGGTTTCCGGGGAGCTGTTTTTT.